This T cell receptor beta chain was profiled in a study of shared clonotypes between healthy human individuals. Germline CDR1 and CDR2: MDHEN and SYDVKM. This CDR3 is built from 12 residues. V was clipped by 6 bases and J by 15 bases; unmatched bases: 11. Study-wide results and caveats: The study's rarefaction showed incomplete sorted-subset sequencing despite large depth.

Profiled with immunoSEQ multiplex PCR; TCRdb holds only in-frame clones, not every one. The sample includes a few million clones, approximately 95% of them seen just once. With regard to this clone: Its antigen remains unidentified.

The sample consisted of naive CD4+ T cells sorted from blood. Subset described: CD45RA+ positively selected. This sequence originates from a man aged 18-30 years in good health. The chain has TRBV28 and TRBJ2-1; 7 nucleotides match TRBD2. CDR3 protein: CASSISGATAFF. CDR3 nucleotides: TGTGCCAGCAGCATCAGCGGGGCGACTGCGTTCTTC.